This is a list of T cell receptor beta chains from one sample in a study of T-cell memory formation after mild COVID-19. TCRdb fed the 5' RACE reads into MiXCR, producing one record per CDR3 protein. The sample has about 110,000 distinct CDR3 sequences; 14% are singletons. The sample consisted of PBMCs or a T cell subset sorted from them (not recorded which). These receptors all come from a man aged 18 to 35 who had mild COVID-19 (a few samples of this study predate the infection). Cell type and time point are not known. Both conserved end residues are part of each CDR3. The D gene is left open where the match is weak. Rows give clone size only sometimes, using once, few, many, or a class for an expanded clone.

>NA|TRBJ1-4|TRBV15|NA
TGTGCCACCAGCACCGCGGGGAGACCTGAAAAACTGTTTTTT
CATSTAGRPEKLFF
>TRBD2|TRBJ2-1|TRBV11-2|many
TGTGCCAGCAGCTTAAGCGGGGGCTACAATGAGCAGTTCTTC
CASSLSGGYNEQFF
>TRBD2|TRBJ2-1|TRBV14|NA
TGTGCCAGCAGCCACCCGACTAGCGGGGCTAATGAGCAGTTCTTC
CASSHPTSGANEQFF
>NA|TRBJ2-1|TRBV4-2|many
TGTGCCAGCAGCCAAGCCCTCAATGAGCAGTTCTTC
CASSQALNEQFF
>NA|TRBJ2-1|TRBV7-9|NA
TGTGCCAGCAGCTTAGAAACAGGGTCCTACAATGAGCAGTTCTTC
CASSLETGSYNEQFF
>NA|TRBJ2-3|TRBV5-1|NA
TGCGCCAGCAGCCGGGTTAAGGGCACAGATACGCAGTATTTT
CASSRVKGTDTQYF
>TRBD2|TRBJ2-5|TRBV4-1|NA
TGCGCCAGCAGCCAGAGGCGGGGGGAACTGGAGACCCAGTACTTC
CASSQRRGELETQYF
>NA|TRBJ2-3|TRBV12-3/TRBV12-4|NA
TGTGCCAGCAGTTCGGGCCGCACAGATACGCAGTATTTT
CASSSGRTDTQYF
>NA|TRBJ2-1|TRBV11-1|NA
TGTGCCAGCAGCTTAGCCCGGGGGTTGAACTACAATGAGCAGTTCTTC
CASSLARGLNYNEQFF
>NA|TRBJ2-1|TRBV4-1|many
TGCGCCAGCAGCTCCCGAGGGGGGGCCTACAATGAGCAGTTCTTC
CASSSRGGAYNEQFF
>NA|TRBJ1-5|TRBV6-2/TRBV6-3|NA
TGTGCCAGCACCCGGCGGGGGGCGAGCAATCAGCCCCAGCATTTT
CASTRRGASNQPQHF
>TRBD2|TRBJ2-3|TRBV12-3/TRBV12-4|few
TGTGCCAGCAGTTTACTCGCGGGGGGTGCAGATACGCAGTATTTT
CASSLLAGGADTQYF
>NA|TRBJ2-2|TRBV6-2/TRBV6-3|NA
TGTGCCAGCAGTTACGATCTAGGGGGAAACACCGGGGAGCTGTTTTTT
CASSYDLGGNTGELFF
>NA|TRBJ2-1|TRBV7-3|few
TGTGCCAGCAGCTTACCTACCGGGGAGCAGTTCTTC
CASSLPTGEQFF
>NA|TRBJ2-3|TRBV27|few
TGTGCCAGCAGTATCGGGGGCACAGATACGCAGTATTTT
CASSIGGTDTQYF
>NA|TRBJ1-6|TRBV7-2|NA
TGTGCCAGCAGCGCAACGACAGGTTACGGCTCACCCCTCCACTTT
CASSATTGYGSPLHF
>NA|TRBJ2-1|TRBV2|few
TGTGCCAGCAGTGAAGACAATGAGCAGTTCTTC
CASSEDNEQFF
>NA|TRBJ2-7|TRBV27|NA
TGTGCCAGCAGCTACCGCGGGTCATCAGCCGTCGAGCAGTACTTC
CASSYRGSSAVEQYF
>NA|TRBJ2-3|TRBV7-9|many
TGTGCCAGCAGCTTATCGGCTTCGAGCACAGATACGCAGTATTTT
CASSLSASSTDTQYF
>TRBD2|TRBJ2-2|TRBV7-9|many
TGTGCCAGCAGCCGACTAGCGGGGCCCACCGGGGAGCTGTTTTTT
CASSRLAGPTGELFF
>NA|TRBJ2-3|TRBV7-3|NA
TGTGCCAGCAGCACCGAGGGGGGCCAGACGCAGTATTTT
CASSTEGGQTQYF
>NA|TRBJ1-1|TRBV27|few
TGTGCCAGCAGTCCCCCCAGCCGGGCCACTGAAGCTTTCTTT
CASSPPSRATEAFF
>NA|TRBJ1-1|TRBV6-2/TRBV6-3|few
TGTGCCAGCAGAACAACAGGGCCCATGAACACTGAAGCTTTCTTT
CASRTTGPMNTEAFF
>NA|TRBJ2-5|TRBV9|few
TGTGCCAGCAGCGTAGGGGCTAGCCGGCGAGAGACCCAGTACTTC
CASSVGASRRETQYF
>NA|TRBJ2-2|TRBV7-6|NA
TGTGCCAGCGACGAAGAGGGGAACACCGGGGAGCTGTTTTTT
CASDEEGNTGELFF
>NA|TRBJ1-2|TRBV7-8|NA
TGTGCCAGCAGCGATCCGGGGGTTCCCGGTCCTGGCTACACCTTC
CASSDPGVPGPGYTF
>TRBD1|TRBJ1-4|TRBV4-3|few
TGCGCCAGCGGTTTCCAGGGGGGCGCGGCAACTAATGAAAAACTGTTTTTT
CASGFQGGAATNEKLFF
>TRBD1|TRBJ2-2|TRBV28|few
TGTGCCAGCAGTTTAGGCTGGACAGGGCCGAACACCGGGGAGCTGTTTTTT
CASSLGWTGPNTGELFF